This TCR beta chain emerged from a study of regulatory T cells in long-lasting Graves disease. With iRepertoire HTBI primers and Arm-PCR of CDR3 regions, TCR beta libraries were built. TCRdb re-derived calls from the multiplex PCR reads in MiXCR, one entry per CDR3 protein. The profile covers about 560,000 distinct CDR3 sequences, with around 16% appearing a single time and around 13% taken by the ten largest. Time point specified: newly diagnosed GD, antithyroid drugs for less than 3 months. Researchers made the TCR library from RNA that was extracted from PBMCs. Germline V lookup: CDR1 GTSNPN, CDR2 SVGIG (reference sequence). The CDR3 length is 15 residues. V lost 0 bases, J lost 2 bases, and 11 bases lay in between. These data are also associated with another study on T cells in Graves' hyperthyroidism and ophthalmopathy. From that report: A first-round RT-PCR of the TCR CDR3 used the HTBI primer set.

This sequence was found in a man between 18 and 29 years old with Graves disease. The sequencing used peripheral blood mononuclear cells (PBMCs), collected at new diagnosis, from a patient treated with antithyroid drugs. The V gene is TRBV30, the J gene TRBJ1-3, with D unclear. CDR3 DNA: TGTGCCTGGAGTGTAATTCCCCCCCCTGGAAACACCATATATTTT. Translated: CAWSVIPPPGNTIYF.